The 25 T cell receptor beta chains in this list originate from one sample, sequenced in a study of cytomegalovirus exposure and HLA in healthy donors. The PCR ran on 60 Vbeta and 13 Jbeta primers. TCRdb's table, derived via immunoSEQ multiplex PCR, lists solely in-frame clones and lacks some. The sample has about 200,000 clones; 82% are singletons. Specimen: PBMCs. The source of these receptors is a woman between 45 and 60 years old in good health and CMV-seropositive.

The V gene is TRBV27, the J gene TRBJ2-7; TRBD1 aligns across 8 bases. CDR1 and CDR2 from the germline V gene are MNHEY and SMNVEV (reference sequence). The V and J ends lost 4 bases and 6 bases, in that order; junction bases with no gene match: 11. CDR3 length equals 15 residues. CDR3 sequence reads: CASSSSNRGSFEQYF. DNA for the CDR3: TGTGCCAGCAGTTCGTCGAACAGGGGGTCTTTCGAGCAGTACTTC.

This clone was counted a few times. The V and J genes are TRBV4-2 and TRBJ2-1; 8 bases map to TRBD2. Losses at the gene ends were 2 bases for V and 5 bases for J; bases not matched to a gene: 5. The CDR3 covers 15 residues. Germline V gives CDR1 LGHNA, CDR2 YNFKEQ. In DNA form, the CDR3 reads TGTGCCAGCAGCCAACTAGCGGGTCCCGACAATGAGCAGTTCTTC. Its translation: CASSQLAGPDNEQFF.

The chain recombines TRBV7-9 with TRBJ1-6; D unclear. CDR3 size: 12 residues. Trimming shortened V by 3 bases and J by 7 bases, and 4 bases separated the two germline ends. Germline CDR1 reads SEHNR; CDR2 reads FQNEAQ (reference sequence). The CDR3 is CASSFQNSPLHF. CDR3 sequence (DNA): TGTGCCAGCAGCTTCCAGAATTCACCCCTCCACTTT.

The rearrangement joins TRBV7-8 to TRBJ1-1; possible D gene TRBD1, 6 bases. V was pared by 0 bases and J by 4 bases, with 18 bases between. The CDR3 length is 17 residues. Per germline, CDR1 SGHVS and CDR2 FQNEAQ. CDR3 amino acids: CASSLAGTGRGSTEAFF. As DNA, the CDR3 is TGTGCCAGCAGCTTAGCCGGGACGGGCAGGGGTTCCACTGAAGCTTTCTTT.

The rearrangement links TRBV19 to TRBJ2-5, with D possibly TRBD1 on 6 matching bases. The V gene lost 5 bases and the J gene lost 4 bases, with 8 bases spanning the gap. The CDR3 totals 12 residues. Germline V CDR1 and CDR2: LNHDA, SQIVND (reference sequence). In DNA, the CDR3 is TGTGCCAGTAGTTCCAGGGGAGAGACCCAGTACTTC. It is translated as CASSSRGETQYF. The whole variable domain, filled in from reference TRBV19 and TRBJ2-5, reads DGGITQSPKYLFRKEGQNVTLSCEQNLNHDAMYWYRQDPGQGLRLIYYSQIVNDFQKGDIAEGYSVSREKKESFPLTVTSAQKNPTAFYLCASSSRGETQYFGPGTRLLVL.

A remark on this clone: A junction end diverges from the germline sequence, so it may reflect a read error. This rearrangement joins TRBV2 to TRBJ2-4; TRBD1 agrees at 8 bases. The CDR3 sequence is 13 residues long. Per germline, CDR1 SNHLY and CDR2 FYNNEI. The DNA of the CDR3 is TGTGCCAGTATCCCAGGGGGCCAAAACAGTCAGTACTTC. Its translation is CASIPGGQNSQYF.

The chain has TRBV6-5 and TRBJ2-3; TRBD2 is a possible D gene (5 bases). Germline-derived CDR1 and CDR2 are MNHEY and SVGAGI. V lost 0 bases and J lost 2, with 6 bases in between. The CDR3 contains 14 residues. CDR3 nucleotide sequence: TGTGCCAGCAGTTACTCAGCGGTCACAGATACGCAGTATTTT. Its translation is CASSYSAVTDTQYF.

The CDR3 region is CASSQDAGAPYNEQYF. DNA of the CDR3: TGCGCCAGCAGCCAAGATGCGGGGGCCCCCTATAACGAGCAGTACTTC. The chain has TRBV4-3 and TRBJ2-7; TRBD2 is a possible D gene (7 bases). Trimming took off 0 bases at V and 5 bases at J, with 17 bases between the two ends. This CDR3 is 16 amino acids long. Germline V gene data show CDR1 as LGHNA and CDR2 as YSLEER.

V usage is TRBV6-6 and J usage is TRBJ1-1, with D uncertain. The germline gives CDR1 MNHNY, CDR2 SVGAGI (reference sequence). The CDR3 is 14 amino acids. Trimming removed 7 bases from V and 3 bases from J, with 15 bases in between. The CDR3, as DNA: TGTGCCAGCAAAACAGCCACCGGGGACACTGAAGCTTTCTTT. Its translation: CASKTATGDTEAFF.

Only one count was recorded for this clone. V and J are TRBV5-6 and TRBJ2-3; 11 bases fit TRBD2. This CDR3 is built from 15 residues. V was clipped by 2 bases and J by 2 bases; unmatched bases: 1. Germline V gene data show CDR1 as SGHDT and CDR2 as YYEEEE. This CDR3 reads CASSFSGGVTDTQYF. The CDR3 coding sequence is TGTGCCAGCAGCTTTAGCGGGGGGGTCACAGATACGCAGTATTTT.

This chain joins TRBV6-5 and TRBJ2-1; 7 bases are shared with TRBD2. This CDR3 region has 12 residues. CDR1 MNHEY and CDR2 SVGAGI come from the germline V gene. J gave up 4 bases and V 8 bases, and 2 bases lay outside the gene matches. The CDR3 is CASVSGYNEQFF. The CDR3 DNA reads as TGTGCCAGCGTTAGCGGGTACAATGAGCAGTTCTTC.

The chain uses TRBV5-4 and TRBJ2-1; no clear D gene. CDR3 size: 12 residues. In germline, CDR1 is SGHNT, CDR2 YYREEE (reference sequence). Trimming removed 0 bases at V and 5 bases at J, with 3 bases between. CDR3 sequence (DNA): TGTGCCAGCAGCTTGGATAACAATGAGCAGTTCTTC. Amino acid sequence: CASSLDNNEQFF.

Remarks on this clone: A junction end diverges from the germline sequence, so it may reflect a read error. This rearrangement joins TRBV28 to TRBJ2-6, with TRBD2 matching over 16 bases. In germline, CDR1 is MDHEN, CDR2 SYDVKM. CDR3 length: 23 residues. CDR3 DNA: TGTGCCAGCAGTGCTCTACTCCAACCGGGACTAGCGGGGGGGCGCGCTGGGGCCAACGGCCTGACTTTC. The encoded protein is CASSALLQPGLAGGRAGANGLTF.

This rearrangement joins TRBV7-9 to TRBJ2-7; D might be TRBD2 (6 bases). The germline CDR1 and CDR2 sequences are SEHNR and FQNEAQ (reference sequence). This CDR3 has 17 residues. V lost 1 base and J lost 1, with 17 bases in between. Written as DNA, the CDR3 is TGTGCCAGCAGCTTAGGGGGGGTGGGGCGACCATCCTACGAGCAGTACTTC. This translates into CASSLGGVGRPSYEQYF.

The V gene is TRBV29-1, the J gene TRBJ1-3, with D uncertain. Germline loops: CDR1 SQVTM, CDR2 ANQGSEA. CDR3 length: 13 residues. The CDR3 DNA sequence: TGCAAAAGCACCGCCCGCTCTGGAAACACCATATATTTT. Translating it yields CKSTARSGNTIYF.

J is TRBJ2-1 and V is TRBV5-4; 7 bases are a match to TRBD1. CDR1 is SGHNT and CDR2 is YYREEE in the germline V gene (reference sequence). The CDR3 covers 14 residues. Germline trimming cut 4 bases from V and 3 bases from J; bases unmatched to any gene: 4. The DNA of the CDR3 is TGTGCCAGCAGCGAAACAGGGGTCTACAATGAGCAGTTCTTC. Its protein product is CASSETGVYNEQFF.

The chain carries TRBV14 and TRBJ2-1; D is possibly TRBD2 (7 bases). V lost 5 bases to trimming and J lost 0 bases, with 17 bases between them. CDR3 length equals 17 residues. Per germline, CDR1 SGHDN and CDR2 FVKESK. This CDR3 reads CASSLRGGPLSYNEQFF. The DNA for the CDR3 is TGTGCCAGCAGCTTGAGGGGGGGACCTCTCTCCTACAATGAGCAGTTCTTC.

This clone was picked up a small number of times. The CDR3: CATSGQGAVMAKNIQYF. In DNA, the CDR3 is TGTGCCACCAGCGGGCAGGGCGCGGTTATGGCCAAAAACATTCAGTACTTC. The rearrangement joins TRBV15 to TRBJ2-4; possible D gene TRBD1, 5 bases. Trimming pared 5 bases from V and 1 base from J, leaving 18 bases between. The CDR3 has 17 amino acids. The germline V gene has CDR1 LNHNV and CDR2 YYDKDF (reference sequence). Supplemented by reference TRBV15 and TRBJ2-4, the full variable domain reads DAMVIQNPRYQVTQFGKPVTLSCSQTLNHNVMYWYQQKSSQAPKLLFHYYDKDFNNEADTPDNFQSRRPNTSFCFLDIRSPGLGDTAMYLCATSGQGAVMAKNIQYFGAGTRLSVL.

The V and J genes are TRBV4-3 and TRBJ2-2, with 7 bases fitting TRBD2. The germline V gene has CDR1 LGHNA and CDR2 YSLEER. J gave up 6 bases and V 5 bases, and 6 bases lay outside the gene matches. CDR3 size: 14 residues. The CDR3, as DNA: TGCGCCAGCAGCTCCCAGCGGGGTGCCGGGGAGCTGTTTTTT. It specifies CASSSQRGAGELFF.

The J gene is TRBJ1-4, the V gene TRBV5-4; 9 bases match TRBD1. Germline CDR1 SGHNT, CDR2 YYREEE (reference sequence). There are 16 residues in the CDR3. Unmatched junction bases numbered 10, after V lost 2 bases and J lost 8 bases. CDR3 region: CASSFGSGTGKEKLFF. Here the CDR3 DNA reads TGTGCCAGCAGCTTCGGGTCCGGGACAGGGAAAGAAAAACTGTTTTTT.

CDR3 residues: CASNSGTSDVDTQYF. The CDR3 bases are TGCGCCAGCAATTCAGGGACTAGTGATGTGGATACGCAGTATTTT. The rearrangement joins TRBV5-1 to TRBJ2-3; 8 nucleotides agree with TRBD2. Germline V gives CDR1 SGHRS, CDR2 YFSETQ. The CDR3 sequence is 15 residues long. The ends lost 6 bases at V and 6 bases at J; junction bases unmatched: 12.

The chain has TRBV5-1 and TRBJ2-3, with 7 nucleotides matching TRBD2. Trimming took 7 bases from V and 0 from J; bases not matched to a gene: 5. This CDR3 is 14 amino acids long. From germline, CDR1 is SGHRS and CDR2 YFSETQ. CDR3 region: CASGRRGSTDTQYF. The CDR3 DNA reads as TGCGCCAGCGGTCGGCGGGGGAGCACAGATACGCAGTATTTT.

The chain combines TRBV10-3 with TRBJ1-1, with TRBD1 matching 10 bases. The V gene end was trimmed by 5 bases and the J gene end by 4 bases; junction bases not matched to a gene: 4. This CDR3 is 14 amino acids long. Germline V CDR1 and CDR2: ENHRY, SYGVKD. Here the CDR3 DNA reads TGTGCCATCAGTCGGACAGGGGGTAGCACTGAAGCTTTCTTT. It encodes CAISRTGGSTEAFF.

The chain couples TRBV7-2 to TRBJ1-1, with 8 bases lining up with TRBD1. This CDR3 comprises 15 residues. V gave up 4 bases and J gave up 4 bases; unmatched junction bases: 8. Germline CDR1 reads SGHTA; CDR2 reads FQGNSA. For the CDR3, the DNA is TGTGCCAGCAGCTCAAGGACAGGGTTAGTCACTGAAGCTTTCTTT. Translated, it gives CASSSRTGLVTEAFF.

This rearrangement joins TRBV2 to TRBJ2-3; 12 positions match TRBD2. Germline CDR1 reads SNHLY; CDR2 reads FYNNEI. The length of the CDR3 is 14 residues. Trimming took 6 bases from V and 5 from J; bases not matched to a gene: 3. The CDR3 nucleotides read TGTGCCAGCAGACTAGCGGGAGGTGTAGATACGCAGTATTTT. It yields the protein CASRLAGGVDTQYF. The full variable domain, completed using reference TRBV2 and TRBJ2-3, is EPEVTQTPSHQVTQMGQEVILRCVPISNHLYFYWYRQILGQKVEFLVSFYNNEISEKSEIFDDQFSVERPDGSNFTLKIRSTKLEDSAMYFCASRLAGGVDTQYFGPGTRLTVL.